The next 27 T cell receptor beta chains were all read from a single sample in a study of blood T cells in healthy people across ages. The second PCR ran roughly 6 to 12 cycles with a sample-barcoded 5' primer and J-beta primers. TCRdb used MiXCR to reprocess the 5' RACE reads, holding one entry per CDR3 protein. Altogether about 580,000 distinct CDR3 sequences are present, around 48% being singletons, with the ten largest covering roughly 25%. What was sequenced was blood. The receptors were gathered from a man aged 80 or over in good health.

The chain carries TRBV2 and TRBJ1-1; D not certain. Trimming left V 6 bases short and J 4 bases short, with 15 bases between. Germline values: CDR1 SNHLY, CDR2 FYNNEI. This CDR3 spans 14 amino acids. This chain's CDR3 is CASSRFGLGTEAFF. The CDR3 DNA is TGTGCCAGCAGCCGTTTCGGTCTGGGCACTGAAGCTTTCTTT. The variable domain in full, with the rest retrieved from reference TRBV2 and TRBJ1-1, is EPEVTQTPSHQVTQMGQEVILRCVPISNHLYFYWYRQILGQKVEFLVSFYNNEISEKSEIFDDQFSVERPDGSNFTLKIRSTKLEDSAMYFCASSRFGLGTEAFFGQGTRLTVV.

The CDR3 reads CASRPPGRGWFTDTQYF. CDR3 coding DNA: TGTGCCAGCAGACCCCCGGGGAGAGGGTGGTTCACAGATACGCAGTATTTT. V is TRBV27 and J is TRBJ2-3; a weak D match, TRBD2 (5 bases). Trimming took off 6 bases at V and 2 bases at J, with 21 bases between the two ends. The CDR3 consists of 17 residues. The germline V gene has CDR1 MNHEY and CDR2 SMNVEV (reference sequence).

The chain carries TRBV5-6 and TRBJ1-5; TRBD1 aligns across 9 bases. The CDR3 spans 17 residues. V lost 2 bases, J lost 5 bases, and 11 bases stayed unmatched. Germline loops: CDR1 SGHDT, CDR2 YYEEEE. The chain's CDR3 is CASSLFSGTGLYQPQHF. DNA for the CDR3: TGTGCCAGCAGCTTATTTTCCGGGACAGGGCTCTATCAGCCCCAGCATTTT.

The CDR3 loop reads CSARDGLAGDTQYF. The CDR3 DNA sequence: TGCAGTGCTAGAGACGGACTAGCGGGAGATACGCAGTATTTT. The chain recombines TRBV20-1 with TRBJ2-3; TRBD2 aligns across 11 bases. In germline, CDR1 is DFQATT, CDR2 SNEGSKA (reference sequence). The CDR3 consists of 14 residues. J lost 5 bases, V lost 0 bases, and 1 base had no gene match.

Many counts were recorded for this clonotype. The CDR3 DNA sequence: TGTGCCAGCAGCAGGGGCGGGGGACACGAGCAGTACTTC. Amino acid sequence: CASSRGGGHEQYF. The chain uses TRBV6-6 and TRBJ2-7; the D gene is possibly TRBD2 (7 bases). V was trimmed by 6 bases and J by 5 bases, leaving 14 bases between them. The V gene's germline CDR1 is MNHNY and CDR2 SVGAGI (reference sequence). The CDR3 extends over 13 amino acids.

The chain joins TRBV28 to TRBJ2-1; 7 bases fit TRBD2. This CDR3 has 15 residues. V lost 2 bases and J lost 6; bases outside the gene matches: 7. Germline V gene sequence: CDR1 MDHEN, CDR2 SYDVKM. CDR3 in amino acids: CASSLGGRGGNEQFF. For the CDR3, the DNA is TGTGCCAGCAGTTTAGGGGGGAGGGGCGGCAATGAGCAGTTCTTC.

The table lists this clonotype with a few counts. The chain uses TRBV20-1 and TRBJ2-7; TRBD1 aligns across 7 bases. The CDR3 runs to 14 residues. Germline loops: CDR1 DFQATT, CDR2 SNEGSKA (reference sequence). Trimming at V came to 1 base and at J to 2 bases, leaving 5 bases not matched to a gene. CDR3 nucleotide sequence: TGCAGTGCTAGAGTGACAGGGTCCACCTACGAGCAGTACTTC. This gives the protein CSARVTGSTYEQYF.

The rearrangement uses TRBV27 and TRBJ2-1, with D hard to call. V lost 0 bases and J lost 8, with 8 bases in between. CDR1 and CDR2 (germline): MNHEY, SMNVEV (reference sequence). The CDR3 is 13 amino acids. This CDR3 is CASSLSRYHEQFF. CDR3 in DNA: TGTGCCAGCAGTTTATCGCGGTACCATGAGCAGTTCTTC.

The chain joins TRBV28 to TRBJ1-2, with D unresolved. CDR3 size: 12 residues. Germline CDR1 is MDHEN and CDR2 is SYDVKM. Trimming cost V 5 bases and J 4 bases, with 8 bases left between them. CDR3 sequence: CASSKAAYGYTF. The CDR3 region has the DNA TGTGCCAGCAGTAAGGCGGCCTATGGCTACACCTTC.

This clonotype was picked up a small number of times. As DNA, the CDR3 is TGTGCCAGCAGCTTAGTGGGGACTACAGGGTCGGGCAATCAGCCCCAGCATTTT. As protein: CASSLVGTTGSGNQPQHF. The rearrangement uses TRBV7-2 and TRBJ1-5; weak D call: TRBD1 (6 bases). The germline V and J ends were trimmed by 1 base and 2 bases, with 18 bases remaining between them. CDR1 and CDR2 (germline): SGHTA, FQGNSA. The CDR3 is 18 amino acids.

This clonotype has just one count. The chain uses TRBV30 and TRBJ1-2, with 8 bases aligning to TRBD1. J was trimmed by 0 bases and V by 5 bases; bases with no gene match: 8. CDR1 is GTSNPN and CDR2 is SVGIG in the germline V gene (reference sequence). The CDR3 is 15 amino acids. CDR3 in amino acids: CAWGTGAIPNYGYTF. The CDR3 DNA reads as TGTGCCTGGGGGACAGGTGCCATTCCTAACTATGGCTACACCTTC. The whole variable domain, remainder taken from reference TRBV30 and TRBJ1-2, is SQTIHQWPATLVQPVGSPLSLECTVEGTSNPNLYWYRQAAGRGLQLLFYSVGIGQISSEVPQNLSASRPQDRQFILSSKKLLLSDSGFYLCAWGTGAIPNYGYTFGSGTRLTVV.

The genes are TRBV6-5 and TRBJ1-1, with D possibly matching TRBD1 (5 bases). The germline V and J ends were trimmed by 5 bases and 0 bases, with 16 bases remaining between them. CDR3 length equals 16 residues. Germline CDR1 and CDR2: MNHEY and SVGAGI. CDR3 residues: CASSQTLGQVNTEAFF. The DNA for the CDR3 is TGTGCCAGCAGTCAAACCTTGGGGCAGGTGAACACTGAAGCTTTCTTT.

This clonotype was counted only a few times. V usage is TRBV20-1 and J usage is TRBJ2-7; tentative D call: TRBD2 (5 bases). The ends were cut back, 4 bases at V and 4 bases at J, with 8 bases in the middle. Germline CDR1 DFQATT, CDR2 SNEGSKA (reference sequence). The CDR3 runs 11 residues. The CDR3 loop reads CSATLEYEQYF. Here the CDR3 DNA reads TGCAGTGCTACACTAGAGTACGAGCAGTACTTC.

CDR3 sequence reads: CASRRTSGTGGYEQYF. DNA for the CDR3: TGTGCCAGCAGGCGGACTAGCGGGACCGGCGGGTACGAGCAGTACTTC. This chain joins TRBV6-5 and TRBJ2-5; TRBD2 matches at 12 bases. The J call is in doubt because the DNA end fits TRBJ2-7 better. The CDR3 has 16 residues. Germline-derived CDR1 and CDR2 are MNHEY and SVGAGI.

This clonotype was recorded a few times. The V and J genes are TRBV7-2 and TRBJ2-4; 8 nucleotides match TRBD2. The last part of the DNA fits TRBJ2-7 better; the J call may be wrong. Germline CDR1 and CDR2: SGHTA and FQGNSA. The CDR3 loop spans 15 amino acids. The DNA for the CDR3 is TGTGCCAGCAGCACCATAGCGGGAAATTCCTACGAGCAGTACTTC. Protein: CASSTIAGNSYEQYF.

Here the CDR3 reads CASSDDRNTGELFF. The CDR3 nucleotides are TGCGCCAGCTCGGATGATAGGAACACCGGGGAGCTGTTTTTT. The V and J genes are TRBV5-1 and TRBJ2-2; D is uncertain. Germline V gene lookup returns CDR1 SGHRS and CDR2 YFSETQ. CDR3 length: 14 residues. Trimming left V 7 bases short and J 1 base short, with 11 bases between.

The rearrangement uses TRBV4-3 and TRBJ1-2; D gene ambiguous. The germline V gene encodes CDR1 LGHNA and CDR2 YSLEER. Trimming cost V 1 base and J 4 bases, with 10 bases left between them. The CDR3 is 14 residues long. CDR3 DNA sequence: TGCGCCAGCAGCCAAGTAGGAGTCGGCTATGGCTACACCTTC. This codes for CASSQVGVGYGYTF.

The chain links TRBV10-3 to TRBJ2-7, with TRBD1 as a possible D gene (6 bases). The CDR3 runs 16 residues. Germline CDR1 reads ENHRY; CDR2 reads SYGVKD. The germline V and J ends were trimmed by 10 bases and 4 bases, with 26 bases remaining between them. CDR3 region: CATNNGEGHYLYEQYF. The DNA for the CDR3 is TGTGCCACCAACAACGGCGAGGGACATTACCTTTACGAGCAGTACTTC.

The rearrangement joins TRBV7-2 to TRBJ2-7, with a weak D call TRBD1 (6 bases). The CDR3 runs 15 residues. The V and J ends lost 2 bases and 0 bases respectively, with 11 bases between them. Looked up from germline, CDR1 is SGHTA and CDR2 is FQGNSA. The CDR3 coding sequence is TGTGCCAGCAGCTTACAGGGGCTGTCCTCCTACGAGCAGTACTTC. Amino acids: CASSLQGLSSYEQYF. The complete variable domain, with remaining parts taken from reference TRBV7-2 and TRBJ2-7, reads GAGVSQSPSNKVTEKGKDVELRCDPISGHTALYWYRQSLGQGLEFLIYFQGNSAPDKSGLPSDRFSAERTGGSVSTLTIQRTQQEDSAVYLCASSLQGLSSYEQYFGPGTRLTVT.

V gene TRBV20-1 combines with J gene TRBJ1-6; tentative D call: TRBD1 (6 bases). V dropped 0 bases and J dropped 9 bases, with 24 bases sitting between them. The CDR3 has 18 residues. Germline CDR1 reads DFQATT; CDR2 reads SNEGSKA (reference sequence). The CDR3 sequence is CSARDNPRGGPWGSPLHF. The CDR3, as DNA: TGCAGTGCTAGAGATAACCCCAGGGGTGGACCCTGGGGTTCACCCCTCCACTTT.

Only a few counts were recorded for this clonotype. This chain links TRBV20-1 with TRBJ1-1, with TRBD1 as a possible D gene (5 bases). Per germline, CDR1 DFQATT and CDR2 SNEGSKA (reference sequence). V was pared by 3 bases and J by 3 bases, with 14 bases between. The CDR3 length is 14 residues. CDR3 protein: CSASSTGVDTEAFF. The DNA for the CDR3 is TGCAGTGCTAGTTCAACAGGAGTCGACACTGAAGCTTTCTTT.

The V and J genes are TRBV20-1 and TRBJ2-5; 9 nucleotides match TRBD2. CDR1 DFQATT and CDR2 SNEGSKA come from the germline V gene (reference sequence). V shed 3 bases and J 6 bases; nucleotides not matched to a gene: 5. The CDR3 runs to 13 residues. CDR3 bases: TGCAGTGCTAGTGCGGGAGGGCGCAAGACCCAGTACTTC. This encodes CSASAGGRKTQYF.

The chain combines TRBV10-3 with TRBJ2-7, with TRBD1 identical over 8 bases. The CDR3 sequence is 14 residues long. From germline, CDR1 is ENHRY and CDR2 SYGVKD. The V and J ends lost 10 bases and 4 bases, in that order; junction bases with no gene match: 12. The CDR3 is CATAEGQGAYEQYF. DNA of the CDR3: TGTGCCACCGCCGAGGGGCAGGGGGCATACGAGCAGTACTTC.

This clonotype was observed a few times. The J gene is TRBJ2-1, the V gene TRBV5-1; D is undetermined. CDR3 length: 13 residues. Germline CDR1 reads SGHRS; CDR2 reads YFSETQ. V lost 2 bases, J lost 9 bases, and 12 bases lay in between. CDR3 DNA sequence: TGCGCCAGCAGCTTCCCAGCTACAAGTGAGCAGTTCTTC. This codes for CASSFPATSEQFF.

The genes are TRBV4-3 and TRBJ1-1, with D perhaps matching TRBD1 (5 bases). Between the trimmed V and J ends, which lost 3 bases and 4 bases, there was a span of 12 bases. The germline V gene has CDR1 LGHNA and CDR2 YSLEER. The CDR3 sequence is 14 residues long. CDR3: CASSHPVRGTEAFF. Written as DNA, the CDR3 is TGCGCCAGCAGCCACCCGGTTAGGGGCACTGAAGCTTTCTTT.

This sequence joins TRBV7-2 and TRBJ1-6, with a possible D match to TRBD1 (5 bases). V was shortened by 1 base and J by 11 bases, with 18 bases between the two germline ends. The V gene's germline CDR1 is SGHTA and CDR2 FQGNSA. The CDR3 has 16 residues. CDR3 DNA sequence: TGTGCCAGCAGCTTAGACGGGGCAATCGAGGGGACACCCCTCCACTTT. It translates to CASSLDGAIEGTPLHF.

This clonotype was picked up one time. The genes are TRBV20-1 and TRBJ2-1, with D unresolved. The CDR3 contains 14 residues. Germline assignment: CDR1 DFQATT and CDR2 SNEGSKA (reference sequence). Trimming took off 5 bases at V and 4 bases at J, with 15 bases between the two ends. CDR3 sequence (DNA): TGCAGTGCTCCAGCACAGATACCTTACAATGAGCAGTTCTTC. This sequence encodes CSAPAQIPYNEQFF.